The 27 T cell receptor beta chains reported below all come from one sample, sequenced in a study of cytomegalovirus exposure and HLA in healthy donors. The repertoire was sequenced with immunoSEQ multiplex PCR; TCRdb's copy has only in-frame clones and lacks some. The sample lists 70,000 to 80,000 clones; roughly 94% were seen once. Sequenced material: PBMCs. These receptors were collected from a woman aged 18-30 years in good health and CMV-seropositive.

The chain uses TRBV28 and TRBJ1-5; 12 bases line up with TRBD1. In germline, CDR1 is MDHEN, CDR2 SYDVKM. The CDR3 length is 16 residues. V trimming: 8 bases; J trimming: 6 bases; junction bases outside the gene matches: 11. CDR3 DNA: TGTGCCAGCTATCCCGGGACAGGGGGCTTCTTTCAGCCCCAGCATTTT. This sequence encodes CASYPGTGGFFQPQHF.

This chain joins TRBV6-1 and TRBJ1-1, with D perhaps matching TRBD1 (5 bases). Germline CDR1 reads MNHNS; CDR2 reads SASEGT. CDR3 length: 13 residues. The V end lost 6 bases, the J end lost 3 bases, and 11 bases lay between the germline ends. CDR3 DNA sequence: TGTGCCAGCAGCAGGGTTTCGGACACTGAAGCTTTCTTT. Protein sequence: CASSRVSDTEAFF.

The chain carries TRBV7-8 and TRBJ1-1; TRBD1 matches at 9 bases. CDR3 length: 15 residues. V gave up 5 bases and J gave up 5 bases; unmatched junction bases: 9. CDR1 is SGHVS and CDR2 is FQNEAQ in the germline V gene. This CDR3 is CASSIRDRVWTEAFF. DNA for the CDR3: TGTGCCAGCAGCATAAGGGACAGGGTATGGACTGAAGCTTTCTTT.

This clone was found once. In DNA form, the CDR3 reads TGCGCCAGCAGCCGCCTCAGTGGGGGGGAGACCTACGAGCAGTACTTC. This gives the protein CASSRLSGGETYEQYF. V is TRBV5-1 and J is TRBJ2-7; 7 bases are a match to TRBD2. With V trimmed by 4 bases and J by 2 bases, 12 bases remained unmatched. In germline, CDR1 is SGHRS, CDR2 YFSETQ. CDR3 length equals 16 residues. Full variable domain (remainder filled in from reference TRBV5-1 and TRBJ2-7): KAGVTQTPRYLIKTRGQQVTLSCSPISGHRSVSWYQQTPGQGLQFLFEYFSETQRNKGNFPGRFSGRQFSNSRSEMNVSTLELGDSALYLCASSRLSGGETYEQYFGPGTRLTVT.

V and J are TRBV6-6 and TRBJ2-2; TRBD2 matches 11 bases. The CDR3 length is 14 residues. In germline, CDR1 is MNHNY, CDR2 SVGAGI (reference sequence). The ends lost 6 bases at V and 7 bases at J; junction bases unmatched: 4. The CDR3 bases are TGTGCCAGCAGGGTTAGCGGGGGGGACGGGGAGCTGTTTTTT. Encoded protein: CASRVSGGDGELFF.

The CDR3 DNA reads as TGTGCCAGCAGGAACAGGGGTTCAGATACGCAGTATTTT. Encoded protein: CASRNRGSDTQYF. The chain joins TRBV2 to TRBJ2-3; 7 nucleotides align to TRBD1. The CDR3 extends over 13 amino acids. J lost 4 bases, V lost 6 bases, and 4 bases had no gene match. In germline, CDR1 is SNHLY, CDR2 FYNNEI.

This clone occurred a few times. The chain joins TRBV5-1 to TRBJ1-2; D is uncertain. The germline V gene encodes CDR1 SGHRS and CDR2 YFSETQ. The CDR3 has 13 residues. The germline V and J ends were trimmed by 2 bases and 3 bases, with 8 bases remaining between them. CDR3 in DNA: TGCGCCAGCAGCTTAAACTTTGACTATGGCTACACCTTC. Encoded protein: CASSLNFDYGYTF.

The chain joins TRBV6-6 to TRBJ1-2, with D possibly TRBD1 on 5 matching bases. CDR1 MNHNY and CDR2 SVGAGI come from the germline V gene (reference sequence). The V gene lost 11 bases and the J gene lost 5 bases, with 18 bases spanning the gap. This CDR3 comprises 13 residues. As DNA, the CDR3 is TGTGCCGTCTCGGCCGGTGCAGGGTATGGCTACACCTTC. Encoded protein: CAVSAGAGYGYTF.

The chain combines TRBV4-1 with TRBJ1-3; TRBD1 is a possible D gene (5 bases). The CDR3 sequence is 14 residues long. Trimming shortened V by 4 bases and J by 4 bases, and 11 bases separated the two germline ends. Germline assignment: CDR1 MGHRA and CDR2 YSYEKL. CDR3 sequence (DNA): TGCGCCAGCAGCCCAGGCCAGGGAGGAAACACCATATATTTT. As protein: CASSPGQGGNTIYF.

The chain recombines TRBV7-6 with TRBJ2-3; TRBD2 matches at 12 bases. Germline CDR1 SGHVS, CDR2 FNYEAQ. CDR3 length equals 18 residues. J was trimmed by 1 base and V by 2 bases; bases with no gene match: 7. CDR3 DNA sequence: TGTGCCAGCAGCTTAAGACTAGCGGGGGCCTCGGGCACAGATACGCAGTATTTT. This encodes CASSLRLAGASGTDTQYF.

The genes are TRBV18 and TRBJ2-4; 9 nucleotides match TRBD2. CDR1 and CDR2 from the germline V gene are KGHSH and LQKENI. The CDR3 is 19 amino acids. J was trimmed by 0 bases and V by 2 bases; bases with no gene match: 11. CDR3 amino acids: CASSPTRGGGAGAKNIQYF. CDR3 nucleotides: TGTGCCAGCTCACCAACAAGGGGCGGGGGGGCTGGAGCCAAAAACATTCAGTACTTC. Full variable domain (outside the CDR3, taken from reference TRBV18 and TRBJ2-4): NAGVMQNPRHLVRRRGQEARLRCSPMKGHSHVYWYRQLPEEGLKFMVYLQKENIIDESGMPKERFSAEFPKEGPSILRIQQVVRGDSAAYFCASSPTRGGGAGAKNIQYFGAGTRLSVL.

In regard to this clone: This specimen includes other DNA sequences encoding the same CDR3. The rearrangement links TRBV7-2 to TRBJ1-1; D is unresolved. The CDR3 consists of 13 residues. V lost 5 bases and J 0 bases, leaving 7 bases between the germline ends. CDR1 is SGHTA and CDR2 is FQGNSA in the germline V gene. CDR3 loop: CASSPYLNTEAFF. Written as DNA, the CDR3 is TGTGCCAGCAGCCCCTATCTGAACACTGAAGCTTTCTTT.

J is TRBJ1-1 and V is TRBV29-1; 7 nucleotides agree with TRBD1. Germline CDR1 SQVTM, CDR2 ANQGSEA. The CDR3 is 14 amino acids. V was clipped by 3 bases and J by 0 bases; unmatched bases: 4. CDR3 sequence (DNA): TGCAGCGTTGACCCGACAGGGTTGAACACTGAAGCTTTCTTT. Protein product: CSVDPTGLNTEAFF.

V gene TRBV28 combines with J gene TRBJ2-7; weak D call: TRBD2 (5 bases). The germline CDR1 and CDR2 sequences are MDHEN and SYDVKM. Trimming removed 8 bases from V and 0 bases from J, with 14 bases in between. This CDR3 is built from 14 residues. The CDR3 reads CASRPYDYSYEQYF. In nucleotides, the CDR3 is TGTGCCAGCCGCCCGTATGACTACTCCTACGAGCAGTACTTC. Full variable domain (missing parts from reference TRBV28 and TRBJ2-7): DVKVTQSSRYLVKRTGEKVFLECVQDMDHENMFWYRQDPGLGLRLIYFSYDVKMKEKGDIPEGYSVSREKKERFSLILESASTNQTSMYLCASRPYDYSYEQYFGPGTRLTVT.

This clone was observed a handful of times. The CDR3 DNA reads TGTGCCAGCAGCGTAGACGGGAGCAATCAGCCCCAGCATTTT. The encoded protein is CASSVDGSNQPQHF. The V gene is TRBV9, the J gene TRBJ1-5; D unresolved. V lost 0 bases and J lost 1, with 5 bases in between. The CDR3 covers 14 residues. Germline CDR1 reads SGDLS; CDR2 reads YYNGEE.

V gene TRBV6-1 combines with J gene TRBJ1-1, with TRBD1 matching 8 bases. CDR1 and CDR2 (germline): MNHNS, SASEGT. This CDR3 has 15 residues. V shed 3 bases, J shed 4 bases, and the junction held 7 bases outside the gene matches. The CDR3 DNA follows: TGTGCCAGCAGTGATGCAGGGGGCTTTATCACTGAAGCTTTCTTT. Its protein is CASSDAGGFITEAFF.

This chain's CDR3 is CASSGSGNYNEQFF. In DNA, the CDR3 is TGTGCCAGCAGCGGTAGCGGGAACTACAATGAGCAGTTCTTC. The rearrangement uses TRBV9 and TRBJ2-1, with TRBD2 matching over 8 bases. V lost 3 bases to trimming and J lost 3 bases; unmatched junction nucleotides: 2. This CDR3 region has 14 residues. Germline assignment: CDR1 SGDLS and CDR2 YYNGEE.

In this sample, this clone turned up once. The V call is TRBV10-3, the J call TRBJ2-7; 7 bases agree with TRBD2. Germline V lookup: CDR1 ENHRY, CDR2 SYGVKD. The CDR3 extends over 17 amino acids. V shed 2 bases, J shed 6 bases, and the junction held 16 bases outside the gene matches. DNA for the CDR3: TGTGCCATCAGTGAGACCCAACGGCCGACGGGGAGGGCCGAGCAGTACTTC. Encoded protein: CAISETQRPTGRAEQYF.

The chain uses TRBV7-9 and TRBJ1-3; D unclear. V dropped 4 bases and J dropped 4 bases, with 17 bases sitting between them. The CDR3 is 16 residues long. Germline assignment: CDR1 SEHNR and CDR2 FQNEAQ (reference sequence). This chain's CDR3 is CASSWTQLGDGNTIYF. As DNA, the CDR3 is TGTGCCAGCAGCTGGACTCAGTTAGGTGACGGAAACACCATATATTTT.

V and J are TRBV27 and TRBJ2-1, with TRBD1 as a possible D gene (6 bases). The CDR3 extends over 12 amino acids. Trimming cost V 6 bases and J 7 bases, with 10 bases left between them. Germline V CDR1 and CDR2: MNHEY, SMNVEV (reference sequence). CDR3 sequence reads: CASRIQGNEQFF. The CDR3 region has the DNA TGTGCCAGCAGAATACAGGGAAATGAGCAGTTCTTC.

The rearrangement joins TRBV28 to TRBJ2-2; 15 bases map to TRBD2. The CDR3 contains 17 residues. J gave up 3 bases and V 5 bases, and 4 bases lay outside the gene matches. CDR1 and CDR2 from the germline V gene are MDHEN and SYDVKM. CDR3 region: CASSPGLAGGHTGELFF. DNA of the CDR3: TGTGCCAGCAGTCCCGGACTAGCGGGGGGGCACACCGGGGAGCTGTTTTTT. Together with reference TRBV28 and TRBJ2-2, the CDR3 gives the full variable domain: DVKVTQSSRYLVKRTGEKVFLECVQDMDHENMFWYRQDPGLGLRLIYFSYDVKMKEKGDIPEGYSVSREKKERFSLILESASTNQTSMYLCASSPGLAGGHTGELFFGEGSRLTVL.

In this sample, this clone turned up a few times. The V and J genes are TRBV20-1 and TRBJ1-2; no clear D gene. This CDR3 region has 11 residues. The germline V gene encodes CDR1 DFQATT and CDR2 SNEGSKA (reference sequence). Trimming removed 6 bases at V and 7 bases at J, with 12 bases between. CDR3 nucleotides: TGCAGTGCCGACCGAGGTCGTGGCTACACCTTC. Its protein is CSADRGRGYTF.

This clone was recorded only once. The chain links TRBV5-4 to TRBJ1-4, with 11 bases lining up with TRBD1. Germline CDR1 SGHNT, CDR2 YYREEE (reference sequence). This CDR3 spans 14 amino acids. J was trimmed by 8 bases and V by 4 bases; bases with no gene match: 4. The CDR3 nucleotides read TGTGCCAGCAGCAGGGACAGGGGGATAGAAAAACTGTTTTTT. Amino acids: CASSRDRGIEKLFF.

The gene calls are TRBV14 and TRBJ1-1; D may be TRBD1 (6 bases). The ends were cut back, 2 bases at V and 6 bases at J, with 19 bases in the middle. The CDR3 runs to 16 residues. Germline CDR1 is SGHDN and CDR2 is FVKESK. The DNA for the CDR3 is TGTGCCAGCAGCCAACCGGGGGGCAGGGTCCAATCTGAAGCTTTCTTT. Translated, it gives CASSQPGGRVQSEAFF.

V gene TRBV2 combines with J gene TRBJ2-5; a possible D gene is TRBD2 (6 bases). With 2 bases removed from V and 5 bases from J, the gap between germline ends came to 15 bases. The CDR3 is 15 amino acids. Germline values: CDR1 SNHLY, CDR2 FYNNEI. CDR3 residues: CASSESRDFWETQYF. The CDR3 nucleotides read TGTGCCAGCAGTGAATCCCGGGACTTTTGGGAGACCCAGTACTTC.

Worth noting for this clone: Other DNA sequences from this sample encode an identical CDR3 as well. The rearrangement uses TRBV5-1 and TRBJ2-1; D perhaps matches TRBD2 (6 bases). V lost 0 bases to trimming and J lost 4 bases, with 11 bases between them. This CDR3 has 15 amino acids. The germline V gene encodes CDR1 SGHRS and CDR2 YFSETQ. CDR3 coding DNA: TGCGCCAGCAGCTTGGACGCGGGAACTTACAATGAGCAGTTCTTC. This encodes CASSLDAGTYNEQFF.

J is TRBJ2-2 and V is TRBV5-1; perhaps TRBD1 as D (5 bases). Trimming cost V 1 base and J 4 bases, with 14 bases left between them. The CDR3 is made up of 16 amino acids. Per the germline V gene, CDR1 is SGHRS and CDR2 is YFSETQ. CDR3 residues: CASSLQGFGSTGELFF. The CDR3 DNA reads TGCGCCAGCAGCTTGCAGGGTTTCGGCAGCACCGGGGAGCTGTTTTTT.